This TCR beta chain was recorded in a study of sequential checkpoint blockade in melanoma. The germline V and J ends were trimmed by 4 bases and 3 bases, with 9 bases remaining between them. There are 12 residues in the CDR3. Germline loops: CDR1 GTSNPN, CDR2 SVGIG (reference sequence). Treatment indicated: randomized to nivolumab then ipilimumab (arm A) or the reverse (arm B). None of the patients previously received DNA-damaging chemotherapy. Data came from immunoSEQ multiplex PCR; TCRdb stores just in-frame clones and leaves some out. The sample holds 4,900 or so clones, approximately 35% seen once.

The rearrangement uses TRBV30 and TRBJ1-1; D remains ambiguous. The sample here was tumor tissue (inferred from file names), taken from a patient given nivolumab and ipilimumab in sequence. This clonotype was obtained from a human donor with melanoma. CDR3 residues: CAWKREHTEAFF. CDR3 bases: TGTGCCTGGAAAAGGGAACACACTGAAGCTTTCTTT. Full variable domain (rest looked up from reference TRBV30 and TRBJ1-1): SQTIHQWPATLVQPVGSPLSLECTVEGTSNPNLYWYRQAAGRGLQLLFYSVGIGQISSEVPQNLSASRPQDRQFILSSKKLLLSDSGFYLCAWKREHTEAFFGQGTRLTVV.